The 11 T cell receptor beta chains listed next were all sequenced from one sample in a study of T cell clonality in common variable immunodeficiency. Produced via immunoSEQ multiplex PCR; TCRdb's table is partial and in-frame only. Listed for the sample are some 60,000 clones, none seen a single time. Input material: peripheral blood mononuclear cells. These receptors were taken from a person aged 18 to 70 in good health.

This clone was detected ten times or more. With the read ending 3 residues before the CDR3 end, the germline J gene is used to fill in that end. The chain recombines TRBV7-6 with TRBJ2-5; 8 bases agree with TRBD2. The J segment lost 0 bases and the V segment lost 4 bases, leaving 4 bases of the junction unmatched. Germline CDR1 and CDR2: SGHVS and FNYEAQ. This CDR3 contains 15 residues. Here the CDR3 reads CASSWGLGYQETQYF. The DNA read from the CDR3 is TGTGCCAGCAGCTGGGGACTAGGGTACCAAGAGACC. The full variable domain, rest sourced from reference TRBV7-6 and TRBJ2-5, is GAGVSQSPRYKVTKRGQDVALRCDPISGHVSLYWYRQALGQGPEFLTYFNYEAQQDKSGLPNDRFSAERPEGSISTLTIQRTEQRDSAMYRCASSWGLGYQETQYFGPGTRLLVL.

The table lists this clone with many counts. The read finishes 3 residues shy of the CDR3 end, and the germline J gene is used to complete it. The chain has TRBV20-1 and TRBJ2-3, with TRBD2 matching 10 bases. V shed 3 bases, J shed 4 bases, and the junction held 7 bases outside the gene matches. The CDR3 consists of 15 residues. The germline CDR1 and CDR2 sequences are DFQATT and SNEGSKA (reference sequence). The CDR3 sequence: CSAREAGGPSDTQYF. The CDR3 bases that were read are TGCAGTGCTAGGGAAGCGGGAGGGCCCTCAGATACG.

This clone was seen repeatedly, ten times or more. Read sequence stops 3 residues before the CDR3 end, and the germline J gene provides the missing end. This chain joins TRBV12-3 or TRBV12-4 and TRBJ1-5, with a tentative D call TRBD1 (6 bases). This CDR3 spans 15 amino acids. V was shortened by 6 bases and J by 3 bases, with 15 bases between the two germline ends. The DNA read from the CDR3 is TGTGCCAGCAGCCAACAGGGAAGGCTCAATCAGCCC. It yields the protein CASSQQGRLNQP. The CDR3 reads in full as CASSQQGRLNQPQHF.

This clone was detected ten times or more. The missing CDR3 end, 3 residues past where the read stops, is filled in from the germline J gene. This rearrangement joins TRBV2 to TRBJ2-3; TRBD2 matches at 10 bases. This CDR3 is built from 16 residues. The germline V gene encodes CDR1 SNHLY and CDR2 FYNNEI. The V and J ends lost 6 bases and 4 bases, in that order; junction bases with no gene match: 10. The CDR3 DNA, read in part, is TGTGCCAGCAGGGTCACACAAGCGGGAGGGGCAGATACG. Translation gives CASRVTQAGGADT. The whole CDR3 sequence reads CASRVTQAGGADTQYF.

This clone has at least ten counts. The read ends 3 residues before the CDR3 terminus; that terminus is restored from the germline J gene. This chain uses TRBV30 with TRBJ1-2, with 8 nucleotides matching TRBD1. The CDR3 is 11 residues long. Trimming took 2 bases from V and 7 from J; bases not matched to a gene: 0. Germline CDR1 GTSNPN, CDR2 SVGIG (reference sequence). Incomplete CDR3 DNA: TGTGCCTGGAGTACAGGGGGTGGC. This translates into CAWSTGGG. Given in full, the CDR3 is CAWSTGGGYTF.

This clone occurred many times. The CDR3 extends 3 residues past the end of the read, so its final part is completed from the germline J gene. The V and J genes are TRBV6-2 or TRBV6-3 and TRBJ2-7; 7 bases line up with TRBD1. CDR3 length: 16 amino acids. Germline V gene lookup returns CDR1 MNHEY and CDR2 SVGEGT. Germline trimming cut 2 bases from V and 3 bases from J; bases unmatched to any gene: 10. CDR3 sequence reads: CASSYTLTGAGYEQYF. The part of the CDR3 DNA that was read is TGTGCCAGCAGTTACACCCTAACAGGGGCAGGCTACGAG.

In this sample, this clone turned up many times. The CDR3 end is not reached by the read, which stops 3 residues before it; the germline J gene fills it in. V usage is TRBV20-1 and J usage is TRBJ2-3; D may be TRBD2 (5 bases). Trimming left V 5 bases short and J 1 base short, with 16 bases between. CDR1 DFQATT and CDR2 SNEGSKA come from the germline V gene (reference sequence). The CDR3 runs to 15 residues. Incomplete CDR3 DNA: TGCAGTGCTCTCGGACTGGAGACGGGCACAGATACG. Protein product: CSALGLETGTDT. The entire CDR3 protein reads CSALGLETGTDTQYF.

There are many counts of this clone. The CDR3 is cut off 3 residues early in the read; its end comes from the germline J gene. V and J are TRBV15 and TRBJ2-7; 10 bases fit TRBD1. The J segment lost 0 bases and the V segment lost 1 base, leaving 0 bases of the junction unmatched. Germline CDR1 and CDR2: LNHNV and YYDKDF (reference sequence). The CDR3 has 15 residues. The sequenced CDR3 bases are TGTGCCACCAGCAGAGGGACAGGGGGCTCCTACGAG. It specifies CATSRGTGGSYE. The whole CDR3 region reads CATSRGTGGSYEQYF.

This clone occurred many times. The read is 3 residues too short to cover the CDR3 end, so that end is filled in from the germline J gene. The V call is TRBV20-1, the J call TRBJ2-7; TRBD1 aligns across 10 bases. Germline V CDR1 and CDR2: DFQATT, SNEGSKA (reference sequence). The CDR3 spans 14 residues. Trimming removed 1 base from V and 2 bases from J; junction bases left unmatched: 2. CDR3 in amino acids: CSARGDRGPYEQYF. CDR3 DNA, as far as it was read: TGCAGTGCTAGAGGGGACAGGGGTCCCTACGAG.

This clone was found many times. The CDR3 end is not reached by the read, which stops 3 residues before it; the germline J gene fills it in. The chain carries TRBV30 and TRBJ1-1; 7 bases are shared with TRBD1. CDR1 is GTSNPN, CDR2 SVGIG, per germline (reference sequence). The CDR3 consists of 13 residues. The V gene end was trimmed by 3 bases and the J gene end by 1 base; junction bases not matched to a gene: 2. The sequenced CDR3 bases are TGTGCCTGGAGCCGACAGGGGAACACTGAA. It encodes CAWSRQGNTE. The whole CDR3 protein is CAWSRQGNTEAFF.

The table lists this clone with many counts. Coverage ceases 3 residues before the CDR3 finishes, and the germline J gene fills in the end. The chain couples TRBV7-2 to TRBJ2-7; the match to TRBD2 covers 8 bases. The ends lost 5 bases at V and 0 bases at J; junction bases unmatched: 6. The CDR3 length is 15 residues. Germline V gives CDR1 SGHTA, CDR2 FQGNSA. The sequenced CDR3 bases are TGTGCCAGCAGCAAAGAAGCGGGAGTCTCCTACGAG. It codes for CASSKEAGVSYE. The whole CDR3 reads CASSKEAGVSYEQYF.